The clone carrying this TCR beta chain has only a few counts. The data stem from a study of T-cell memory formation after mild COVID-19. Germline V CDR1 and CDR2: SGHTA, FQGTGA. CDR3 length equals 14 residues. Trimming took 2 bases from V and 5 from J, leaving 12 bases between them. TCRdb fed the 5' RACE reads into MiXCR, producing one record per CDR3 protein. Of 250,000 to 350,000 distinct CDR3 sequences in the sample, roughly 15% were seen once. The chain employs TRBV7-3 and TRBJ1-2; a weak D match, TRBD1 (5 bases). The sample consisted of PBMCs or a T cell subset sorted from them (not recorded which). The TCR sequence derives from a man younger than 35 who had mild COVID-19 (a few samples of this study predate the infection). Cell type and time point are not known. The CDR3: CASSLDTQGYGYTF. The CDR3 DNA sequence: TGTGCCAGCAGCTTAGACACCCAGGGATATGGCTACACCTTC.